This TCR beta chain came from a study of blood T cell repertoires in COVID-19. Study-wide background: Some COVID-19 samples were acute and others convalescent; all came from the United States, Italy and Spain. The cDNA or gDNA used as material had been derived from T cells, B-cell-depleted T cells, or PBMCs.

Germline lookup yields CDR1 SGHTA and CDR2 FQGNSA. Trimming at V came to 4 bases and at J to 1 base, leaving 2 bases not matched to a gene. The CDR3 has 14 amino acids. Authors' processing steps: Amplification from reference gene primers served as the basis for estimated nucleated cell counts. The data were produced by immunoSEQ multiplex PCR, yet TCRdb's version contains in-frame clones alone and is incomplete. The V and J calls and clone size were taken over from that table, and D and trimming were inferred from the DNA. The sample has 80,000 or so clones, approximately 80% seen once. Sequenced input: peripheral blood. This TCR derives from a woman aged 55-69 years with acute or convalescent COVID-19. The chain carries TRBV7-2 and TRBJ2-7, with 9 bases fitting TRBD1. The CDR3 region has the DNA TGTGCCAGCAGCTCCGGGACAGGGTCCTACGAGCAGTACTTC. It yields the protein CASSSGTGSYEQYF. Full variable domain (outside the CDR3, taken from reference TRBV7-2 and TRBJ2-7): GAGVSQSPSNKVTEKGKDVELRCDPISGHTALYWYRQSLGQGLEFLIYFQGNSAPDKSGLPSDRFSAERTGGSVSTLTIQRTQQEDSAVYLCASSSGTGSYEQYFGPGTRLTVT.